The clone carrying this TCR beta chain showed up just a few times. The sample originates from a study of T cells in Graves' hyperthyroidism and ophthalmopathy. The CDR3 regions of TCR beta were amplified from RNA transcripts. RT-PCR in the first round (using the HTBI primer set) targeted the TCR CDR3. TCRdb reprocessed the multiplex PCR reads with MiXCR, giving one entry per CDR3 protein. The sample has 250,000 to 300,000 distinct CDR3 sequences; about an eighth are singletons. With 4 bases removed from V and 0 bases from J, the gap between germline ends came to 11 bases. The CDR3 sequence is 15 residues long. Germline V CDR1 and CDR2: SGHRS, YFSETQ.

The J gene is TRBJ1-3, the V gene TRBV5-1; D remains unclear. Input material: blood. The receptor was derived from a woman aged 25-40 years with Graves' hyperthyroidism that later progressed to Graves' ophthalmopathy. The DNA for the CDR3 is TGCGCCAGCAGCGGAATGGGAGTCTCTGGAAACACCATATATTTT. This gives the protein CASSGMGVSGNTIYF. Full variable domain (rest looked up from reference TRBV5-1 and TRBJ1-3): KAGVTQTPRYLIKTRGQQVTLSCSPISGHRSVSWYQQTPGQGLQFLFEYFSETQRNKGNFPGRFSGRQFSNSRSEMNVSTLELGDSALYLCASSGMGVSGNTIYFGEGSWLTVV.